The entry below gives a single T cell receptor beta chain sequence along with its context. In the study's own analysis: The authors estimated nucleated cell counts from reference gene primer amplification. Assay used: immunoSEQ multiplex PCR; TCRdb lists only in-frame clones, some missing. The V and J calls and clone size were taken over from that table, and D and trimming were inferred from the DNA. The profile shows roughly 71,000 clones, 65% to 90% of them singletons. The data were obtained in a study of blood T cell repertoires in COVID-19. The wider study: The United States, Italy and Spain provided the acute and convalescent COVID-19 samples. T cells, B-cell-depleted T cells, or PBMCs supplied cDNA or gDNA.

Trimming cost V 4 bases and J 4 bases, with 19 bases left between them. Germline V gene data show CDR1 as MNHEY and CDR2 as SMNVEV (reference sequence). There are 16 residues in the CDR3. The chain is built from TRBV27 and TRBJ1-2; a weak D match, TRBD1 (5 bases). The sequence was collected from a man aged 45-65 years with acute or convalescent COVID-19. Sequencing was carried out using peripheral blood. The CDR3 DNA sequence: TGTGCCAGCAGTTCCTCAGTGGGGGGATTGAGCTATGGCTACACCTTC. Protein: CASSSSVGGLSYGYTF.